The rows below give T cell receptor beta chains drawn from one sample of a study of T cells after yellow fever vaccination. TCRdb re-called the 5' RACE reads through MiXCR, storing one row per CDR3 protein. The data contain roughly 120,000 distinct CDR3 sequences, 6.5% to 8% of them singletons. The sample was CD4+ T cells sorted from PBMCs, taken more than 8 days after the first yellow fever vaccination. The receptors shown here come from a man aged 18 to 35 who received the YFV17D yellow fever vaccine. CDR3s include the opening cysteine and the closing phenylalanine or tryptophan. The order of the fields is D gene, clone size, J gene, V gene, CDR3 protein, CDR3 DNA. D genes are given only for firm matches. Where a row states a size, it is once, few, many or the class of an expanded clone; other rows omit it.

D: -; size: few; J: TRBJ2-1; V: TRBV5-1; CDR3: CASSLVRGGNNEQFF; DNA: TGCGCCAGCAGCTTGGTTCGCGGGGGCAACAATGAGCAGTTCTTC
D: TRBD2; size: many; J: TRBJ2-5; V: TRBV7-9; CDR3: CASSFLSGEETQYF; DNA: TGTGCCAGCAGCTTTCTCAGCGGGGAAGAGACCCAGTACTTC
D: -; size: -; J: TRBJ2-5; V: TRBV7-3; CDR3: CASSFDHTGTQYF; DNA: TGTGCCAGCAGCTTTGACCACACAGGGACCCAGTACTTC
D: TRBD2; size: many; J: TRBJ2-5; V: TRBV18; CDR3: CASSPSRAGGSETQYF; DNA: TGTGCCAGCTCACCATCTAGAGCGGGGGGATCGGAGACCCAGTACTTC
D: -; size: many; J: TRBJ1-5; V: TRBV7-9; CDR3: CASRLQLYSNQPQHF; DNA: TGTGCCAGCAGGCTACAGTTATATAGCAATCAGCCCCAGCATTTT
D: -; size: -; J: TRBJ1-2; V: TRBV5-1; CDR3: CASSFSQSRSYGYTF; DNA: TGCGCCAGCAGCTTTTCCCAATCCAGGTCCTATGGCTACACCTTC
D: TRBD1; size: few; J: TRBJ2-1; V: TRBV5-1; CDR3: CASSVTGVNEQFF; DNA: TGCGCCAGCAGCGTGACAGGGGTCAATGAGCAGTTCTTC
D: TRBD2; size: many; J: TRBJ2-3; V: TRBV5-6; CDR3: CASSAGLAGGTDTQYF; DNA: TGTGCCAGCAGCGCGGGACTAGCGGGGGGCACAGATACGCAGTATTTT
D: -; size: many; J: TRBJ2-2; V: TRBV5-1; CDR3: CASSTVEGYGELFF; DNA: TGCGCCAGCAGCACTGTCGAAGGTTACGGGGAGCTGTTTTTT
D: TRBD1; size: -; J: TRBJ1-6; V: TRBV20-1; CDR3: CSAGQGRWNSPLHF; DNA: TGCAGTGCCGGACAGGGCCGTTGGAATTCACCCCTCCACTTT
D: -; size: many; J: TRBJ2-3; V: TRBV6-5; CDR3: CASSTGTHGMNTQYF; DNA: TGTGCCAGCAGCACCGGGACCCACGGCATGAATACGCAGTATTTT
D: -; size: many; J: TRBJ2-3; V: TRBV5-6; CDR3: CASTWADTQYF; DNA: TGTGCCAGCACGTGGGCAGATACGCAGTATTTT
D: -; size: many; J: TRBJ1-1; V: TRBV6-5; CDR3: CASSSIGSPRAFF; DNA: TGTGCCAGCAGTTCGATCGGATCCCCCCGGGCTTTCTTT
D: -; size: many; J: TRBJ2-5; V: TRBV24-1; CDR3: CATSDTRAGETQYF; DNA: TGTGCCACCAGTGATACCAGGGCGGGAGAGACCCAGTACTTC
D: -; size: many; J: TRBJ2-5; V: TRBV12-3/TRBV12-4; CDR3: CASSPTWTKETQYF; DNA: TGTGCCAGCAGTCCCACCTGGACAAAAGAGACCCAGTACTTC